This paragraph reports one TCR beta chain. Its specificity is not known. Trimming cost V 3 bases and J 6 bases; bases outside gene matches: 8. Looked up from germline, CDR1 is SEHNR and CDR2 is FQNEAQ (reference sequence). The CDR3 is 15 residues long. This entry is derived from a study of radiation and T cells in renal cell carcinoma. Broader study findings: Without pretreatment biopsies, baseline tumor clonotype presence was undetermined. From baseline, blood top tumor clonotypes peaked at 2 weeks post-radiation.

Some clones are missing from TCRdb's copy, which holds only in-frame ones; the method was immunoSEQ multiplex PCR. The sample yields around 100,000 clones, 65% to 90% seen once. Time point reported: blood 4 weeks post-SBRT, at nephrectomy. Specified treatment: 15 Gy SBRT to primary tumor, nephrectomy 4 weeks later. The V gene is TRBV7-9, the J gene TRBJ2-1; 7 bases line up with TRBD1. The input for sequencing was blood, taken from a patient whose treatment included radiotherapy and nephrectomy. This TCR came from a man aged 60 to 69 with renal cell carcinoma. The CDR3 protein is CASSFTGTVSNEQFF. In DNA, the CDR3 is TGTGCCAGCAGCTTTACCGGGACAGTTTCCAATGAGCAGTTCTTC.